This T cell receptor (beta chain) was sequenced in a study of post-analysis software for immune sequencing data. A word on this clonotype: The antigen is not known. One end of the junction varies from germline; a read error may be responsible.

cDNA libraries for TCR beta contained unique molecular identifiers. TCRdb itself ran the PCR reads through MiXCR, one entry per CDR3 protein. The table records about 380,000 distinct CDR3 sequences, approximately 38% of them present only once. Study outcomes and limitations: Relative to controls, patients had roughly five TRBV segments at higher frequency, with TRBV5-6, TRBV5-1 and TRBV20-1 among these. Co-batched samples clustered tightly together by F measure.

The germline CDR1 and CDR2 sequences are SGHTS and YDEGEE. The CDR3 has 16 residues. This chain uses TRBV5-8 with TRBJ2-5, with D tentatively TRBD2 (6 bases). The sample was blood. This TCR was recovered from a girl under 18 with multiple sclerosis. The CDR3 loop reads CTSSLGGGLSQETQYF. CDR3 DNA sequence: TGTACCAGCAGCTTGGGAGGAGGGCTAAGCCAAGAGACCCAGTACTTC.